The next 31 T cell receptor beta chains were all read from a single sample in a study of shared clonotypes between healthy human individuals. TCRdb's copy holds only in-frame clones and misses some; the assay was immunoSEQ multiplex PCR. The table has about 640,000 clones, less than 80% seen once; the top ten hold roughly 1.8%. Sequenced sample: memory CD4+ T cells sorted from blood. As for subset: CD45RA-negative fraction. These receptors originate from a woman in her twenties or thirties in good health.

The gene calls are TRBV11-3 and TRBJ2-3, with a weak D call TRBD1 (6 bases). Germline CDR1 is SGHNT and CDR2 is YENEEA. Trimming took off 5 bases at V and 2 bases at J, with 11 bases between the two ends. CDR3 size: 14 residues. The CDR3 bases are TGTGCCAGCAGCAGACAGGCTTACACAGATACGCAGTATTTT. Its protein product is CASSRQAYTDTQYF.

A note on this clone: At one of its ends the junction is not consistent with the germline gene, which may arise from a read error. This chain uses TRBV4-2 with TRBJ2-3, with TRBD2 identical over 11 bases. This CDR3 is 16 amino acids long. Per germline, CDR1 LGHNA and CDR2 YNFKEQ. The CDR3 protein is CASSQDWGTSGVRSVF. For the CDR3, the DNA is TGTGCCAGCAGCCAAGATTGGGGGACTAGCGGAGTACGCAGTGTTTTT.

Of note for this clone: Germline is not matched at one junction end, which may reflect a read error. The V call is TRBV9, the J call TRBJ1-4, with D perhaps TRBD1 (5 bases). The CDR3 is 14 amino acids. Germline lookup yields CDR1 SGDLS and CDR2 YYNGEE. The CDR3: CASSGRQRDDKLFF. CDR3 sequence (DNA): TGTGCCAGCAGCGGTAGACAGAGGGATGACAAACTGTTTTTT.

Points on this clone: Different DNA sequences within this sample yield the same CDR3. The genes are TRBV5-1 and TRBJ2-3; 8 bases line up with TRBD2. Losses at the gene ends were 1 base for V and 1 base for J; bases not matched to a gene: 5. CDR3 length: 16 amino acids. Germline values: CDR1 SGHRS, CDR2 YFSETQ. The CDR3 DNA is TGCGCCAGCAGCTTGACAAGCGGGAGCGGCACAGATACGCAGTATTTT. This sequence encodes CASSLTSGSGTDTQYF.

The gene calls are TRBV7-9 and TRBJ2-2; D may be TRBD2 (5 bases). The V gene's germline CDR1 is SEHNR and CDR2 FQNEAQ (reference sequence). The ends were cut back, 11 bases at V and 2 bases at J, with 9 bases in the middle. The CDR3 totals 12 residues. CDR3: CAGRLNTGELFF. For the CDR3, the DNA is TGTGCCGGGAGACTTAACACCGGGGAGCTGTTTTTT. Full variable domain (outside the CDR3, taken from reference TRBV7-9 and TRBJ2-2): DTGVSQNPRHKITKRGQNVTFRCDPISEHNRLYWYRQTLGQGPEFLTYFQNEAQLEKSRLLSDRFSAERPKGSFSTLEIQRTEQGDSAMYLCAGRLNTGELFFGEGSRLTVL.

This clone was observed many times. V gene TRBV19 combines with J gene TRBJ2-1; TRBD1 agrees at 9 bases. The germline V gene has CDR1 LNHDA and CDR2 SQIVND (reference sequence). The V and J ends lost 8 bases and 1 base, in that order; junction bases with no gene match: 6. This CDR3 is 15 amino acids long. The CDR3 DNA reads TGTGCCAGTGTAAGGACAGGGGCTTCCTACAATGAGCAGTTCTTC. This gives the protein CASVRTGASYNEQFF.

Only a few counts were recorded for this clone. The chain joins TRBV5-6 to TRBJ2-2; TRBD1 might be the D (5 bases). In germline, CDR1 is SGHDT, CDR2 YYEEEE. V was cut by 6 bases and J by 1 base, with 10 bases left in between. There are 14 residues in the CDR3. In DNA form, the CDR3 reads TGTGCCAGCACAAAGGGGCGGAACACCGGGGAGCTGTTTTTT. It translates to CASTKGRNTGELFF.

The chain employs TRBV19 and TRBJ1-2, with D unclear. Trimming stripped 11 bases from V and 4 bases from J, with 14 bases between. The germline V gene encodes CDR1 LNHDA and CDR2 SQIVND (reference sequence). The CDR3 runs to 12 residues. The CDR3 coding sequence is TGTGCCTCCTCGGAGAGGAGCTATGGCTACACCTTC. Translation gives CASSERSYGYTF.

A few counts support this clone. The chain combines TRBV10-3 with TRBJ2-2, with D perhaps assigned TRBD1 or TRBD2 (5 bases each). Trimming removed 4 bases at V and 5 bases at J, with 11 bases between. Looked up from germline, CDR1 is ENHRY and CDR2 is SYGVKD. The CDR3 sequence is 14 residues long. Here the CDR3 DNA reads TGTGCCATCAGTGGGGACCCAACGACCGGGGAGCTGTTTTTT. Translation gives CAISGDPTTGELFF.

The CDR3 is CASSMDRPYNEQFF. The CDR3 nucleotides are TGTGCCAGTAGTATGGACAGGCCCTACAATGAGCAGTTCTTC. The gene calls are TRBV19 and TRBJ2-1, with 7 bases matching TRBD1. Germline CDR1 and CDR2: LNHDA and SQIVND (reference sequence). The CDR3 has 14 residues. Germline trimming cut 3 bases from V and 2 bases from J; bases unmatched to any gene: 1.

J is TRBJ1-5 and V is TRBV6-6; D remains ambiguous. The germline CDR1 and CDR2 sequences are MNHNY and SVGAGI (reference sequence). CDR3 length equals 13 residues. Between the trimmed V and J ends, which lost 8 bases and 2 bases, there was a span of 10 bases. CDR3 sequence: CASRPGGNQPQHF. In DNA, the CDR3 is TGTGCCAGCCGCCCCGGTGGCAATCAGCCCCAGCATTTT.

V gene TRBV5-5 combines with J gene TRBJ1-4; D possibly corresponds to TRBD1 (5 bases). CDR3 size: 14 residues. From germline, CDR1 is SGHKS and CDR2 YYEKEE (reference sequence). The V gene lost 4 bases and the J gene lost 11 bases, with 18 bases spanning the gap. Here the CDR3 DNA reads TGTGCCAGCAGCCACCGGGACGGGACGGACAAACTGTTTTTT. It codes for CASSHRDGTDKLFF.

This chain links TRBV6-5 with TRBJ2-7; D uncertain. V was cut by 6 bases and J by 3 bases, with 12 bases left in between. The CDR3 sequence is 13 residues long. Germline CDR1 MNHEY, CDR2 SVGAGI. The chain's CDR3 is CASRRANHYEQYF. In nucleotides, the CDR3 is TGTGCCAGCAGGCGAGCGAACCACTACGAGCAGTACTTC.

The sample holds a few counts of this clone. The rearrangement links TRBV5-8 to TRBJ1-3; a weak D match, TRBD1 (5 bases). This CDR3 spans 14 amino acids. Germline CDR1 reads SGHTS; CDR2 reads YDEGEE. Trimming stripped 4 bases from V and 4 bases from J, with 12 bases between. CDR3 sequence reads: CASSATVPGNTIYF. The CDR3 coding sequence is TGTGCCAGCAGCGCGACAGTGCCGGGAAACACCATATATTTT.

The V call is TRBV5-4, the J call TRBJ2-7, with TRBD2 matching over 12 bases. This CDR3 contains 16 residues. The J segment lost 4 bases and the V segment lost 5 bases, leaving 10 bases of the junction unmatched. The germline gives CDR1 SGHNT, CDR2 YYREEE (reference sequence). CDR3 DNA: TGTGCCAGCAGTCTGGCTCGGACTAGCGGGATATACGAGCAGTACTTC. Residues: CASSLARTSGIYEQYF.

V gene TRBV2 combines with J gene TRBJ2-4, with a tentative D call TRBD2 (7 bases). The CDR3 length is 14 residues. Germline assignment: CDR1 SNHLY and CDR2 FYNNEI. V was pared by 4 bases and J by 9 bases, with 16 bases between. The CDR3 sequence is CASSVQAGEGIQYF. In nucleotides, the CDR3 is TGTGCCAGCAGTGTCCAAGCAGGGGAGGGCATTCAGTACTTC.

V is TRBV10-3 and J is TRBJ1-6; possibly TRBD1 for D (6 bases). Per germline, CDR1 ENHRY and CDR2 SYGVKD. V dropped 6 bases and J dropped 3 bases, with 9 bases sitting between them. This CDR3 contains 14 residues. The CDR3 loop reads CAISKGVYNSPLHF. In DNA, the CDR3 is TGTGCCATCAGCAAGGGGGTCTATAATTCACCCCTCCACTTT.

V is TRBV7-7 and J is TRBJ2-1, with D possibly TRBD1 on 5 matching bases. V gave up 4 bases and J gave up 8 bases, with 24 bases separating them. Germline V CDR1 and CDR2: SSHAT, FNYEAQ (reference sequence). There are 17 residues in the CDR3. The CDR3 spells CASSSTPSTDGLDEQFF. The CDR3 nucleotides read TGTGCCAGCAGCTCCACCCCCTCGACAGATGGGCTTGATGAGCAGTTCTTC. The full variable domain, in which reference TRBV7-7 and TRBJ2-1 provide the parts outside the CDR3, is GAGVSQSPRYKVTKRGQDVTLRCDPISSHATLYWYQQALGQGPEFLTYFNYEAQPDKSGLPSDRFSAERPEGSISTLTIQRTEQRDSAMYRCASSSTPSTDGLDEQFFGPGTRLTVL.

This clone was detected a few times. The CDR3 nucleotides read TGTGCCAGCACCTCCGTGGGACAGCACAACGTCCTGACTTTC. Translation: CASTSVGQHNVLTF. V usage is TRBV5-4 and J usage is TRBJ2-6; 7 nucleotides align to TRBD1. Germline V CDR1 and CDR2: SGHNT, YYREEE (reference sequence). V gave up 6 bases and J gave up 9 bases; unmatched junction bases: 9. The CDR3 has 14 amino acids.

There are a few counts of this clone. This chain joins TRBV11-2 and TRBJ2-3; D gene ambiguous. The germline V gene has CDR1 SGHAT and CDR2 FQNNGV. Trimming took 8 bases from V and 0 from J, leaving 9 bases between them. The CDR3 runs to 13 residues. CDR3: CASGKGSTDTQYF. The DNA of the CDR3 is TGTGCCAGCGGGAAGGGAAGCACAGATACGCAGTATTTT.

This clone has just one count. The chain is built from TRBV6-6 and TRBJ1-3, with D maybe TRBD1 (5 bases). Per the germline V gene, CDR1 is MNHNY and CDR2 is SVGAGI (reference sequence). The V gene lost 2 bases and the J gene lost 7 bases, with 9 bases spanning the gap. This CDR3 is 13 amino acids long. CDR3 in amino acids: CASSYGGWNTIYF. As DNA, the CDR3 is TGTGCCAGCAGTTACGGGGGGTGGAACACCATATATTTT.

This clone has a count of ten or more. Other DNA sequences in this specimen translate into the identical CDR3. The rearrangement links TRBV9 to TRBJ2-2; D might be TRBD1 (5 bases). CDR3 size: 13 residues. Trimming shortened V by 2 bases and J by 4 bases, and 6 bases separated the two germline ends. Germline V CDR1 and CDR2: SGDLS, YYNGEE. CDR3 coding DNA: TGTGCCAGCAGCGTCCAGGGCACCGGGGAGCTGTTTTTT. Translating gives CASSVQGTGELFF. The full variable domain, completed using reference TRBV9 and TRBJ2-2, is DSGVTQTPKHLITATGQRVTLRCSPRSGDLSVYWYQQSLDQGLQFLIQYYNGEERAKGNILERFSAQQFPDLHSELNLSSLELGDSALYFCASSVQGTGELFFGEGSRLTVL.

The table lists this clone with a few counts. This chain joins TRBV15 and TRBJ1-1; D might be TRBD1 (6 bases). The V end lost 5 bases, the J end lost 2 bases, and 12 bases lay between the germline ends. Germline lookup yields CDR1 LNHNV and CDR2 YYDKDF (reference sequence). This CDR3 spans 14 amino acids. CDR3 coding DNA: TGTGCCACCAGCTCGCAGACAGGAAACACTGAAGCTTTCTTT. It specifies CATSSQTGNTEAFF.

This sequence joins TRBV29-1 and TRBJ2-3; 11 bases match TRBD2. The CDR3 extends over 18 amino acids. Per the germline V gene, CDR1 is SQVTM and CDR2 is ANQGSEA. Trimming cost V 1 base and J 1 base; bases outside gene matches: 10. The CDR3 region is CSVEGGLAGRRGTDTQYF. The CDR3 region has the DNA TGCAGCGTTGAAGGAGGACTAGCGGGTCGTCGGGGCACAGATACGCAGTATTTT.

The chain combines TRBV5-4 with TRBJ2-5; 7 bases line up with TRBD2. This CDR3 has 14 residues. Per germline, CDR1 SGHNT and CDR2 YYREEE (reference sequence). V lost 7 bases and J lost 1; bases outside the gene matches: 7. CDR3 nucleotides: TGTGCCAGCCACCCGCGGGGGATCCAAGAGACCCAGTACTTC. Encoded protein: CASHPRGIQETQYF.

The V and J genes are TRBV28 and TRBJ2-1; 7 bases line up with TRBD1. Germline CDR1 and CDR2: MDHEN and SYDVKM. Losses at the gene ends were 5 bases for V and 13 bases for J; bases not matched to a gene: 14. The CDR3 extends over 14 amino acids. DNA of the CDR3: TGTGCCAGCAGTCGGGACGCCCCGGACAGGCCTCAGTTCTTC. The encoded protein is CASSRDAPDRPQFF.

This clone occurred once. This rearrangement joins TRBV27 to TRBJ1-4; the D is unclear. Germline CDR1 reads MNHEY; CDR2 reads SMNVEV (reference sequence). The V end was cut by 10 bases, the J end by 8 bases, with 20 bases between. The CDR3 totals 14 residues. CDR3 residues: CATTSTAFREKLFF. CDR3 in DNA: TGTGCCACCACCTCGACGGCCTTTAGGGAAAAACTGTTTTTT. The complete variable domain, with remaining parts taken from reference TRBV27 and TRBJ1-4, reads EAQVTQNPRYLITVTGKKLTVTCSQNMNHEYMSWYRQDPGLGLRQIYYSMNVEVTDKGDVPEGYKVSRKEKRNFPLILESPSPNQTSLYFCATTSTAFREKLFFGSGTQLSVL.

About this clone: This same CDR3 is encoded by further DNA sequences in the sample. The chain joins TRBV5-4 to TRBJ2-1, with D tentatively TRBD2 (6 bases). CDR3 length: 15 amino acids. Germline V lookup: CDR1 SGHNT, CDR2 YYREEE (reference sequence). The V end lost 0 bases, the J end lost 4 bases, and 11 bases lay between the germline ends. The CDR3 sequence: CASSLVSGAYNEQFF. As DNA, the CDR3 is TGTGCCAGCAGCTTGGTTAGCGGAGCTTACAATGAGCAGTTCTTC.

This clone is a singleton in its sample. As DNA, the CDR3 is TGTGCCAGTATCGCAAGAGGGGGCGCAAATGAAAAACTGTTTTTT. It specifies CASIARGGANEKLFF. The chain couples TRBV19 to TRBJ1-4, with TRBD1 identical over 7 bases. The trim removed 7 bases at V and 5 bases at J, leaving 10 bases unmatched. This CDR3 has 15 amino acids. Germline V gene lookup returns CDR1 LNHDA and CDR2 SQIVND (reference sequence).

The chain combines TRBV7-2 with TRBJ2-2, with D perhaps matching TRBD1 (5 bases). Germline loops: CDR1 SGHTA, CDR2 FQGNSA. V lost 3 bases and J 4 bases, leaving 9 bases between the germline ends. CDR3 length equals 14 residues. CDR3 coding DNA: TGTGCCAGCAGCTTTCAGGGTGGCACCGGGGAGCTGTTTTTT. The encoded protein is CASSFQGGTGELFF.

V is TRBV7-9 and J is TRBJ1-4; 12 nucleotides match TRBD1. After removal of 5 bases from V and 6 bases from J, the junction contained 13 bases not matched to a gene. The CDR3 extends over 18 amino acids. Germline CDR1 SEHNR, CDR2 FQNEAQ (reference sequence). The CDR3 reads CASSPPGTGGLEDEKLFF. The CDR3, as DNA: TGTGCCAGCAGCCCCCCCGGGACAGGGGGCTTAGAAGATGAAAAACTGTTTTTT.